The sequence of this T cell receptor (beta chain) was determined in a study of T cells expressing NK-cell markers. Whole-study context: It was from sorted CD3+CD56+NKG2C+, CD3+CD56+NKG2C- and CD3+CD56-NKG2C+ T cells that TCR beta repertoires came. Overall study results and limits: Several donors' CD3+CD56-NKG2C+ cells were dominated by the same clonotypes. NKG2C+ dominant clonotype frequencies in 5 or 6 donors were about 1.0-7.5% of CD8+ T cells.

Germline V gene lookup returns CDR1 SGHNT and CDR2 YYREEE (reference sequence). CDR3 size: 15 residues. Details on this clonotype: The antigen is undetermined.

TCRdb reprocessed the 5' RACE reads; each CDR3 protein has one entry and no DNA is given. The listing records some 300,000 distinct CDR3 sequences. This chain uses TRBV5-4 with TRBJ2-3; lacking DNA, the TRBD1 call made by TCRdb goes unchecked. Sequencing used blood T cells: a sorted CD56 or NKG2C T cell subset, CD4+ or CD8+ T cells, or bulk PBMC T cells (not recorded which). The receptor was isolated from a man in his late teens or twenties in good health. The CDR3 loop reads CASSLGGDLTDTQYF.